This T cell receptor beta chain derives from a study of a mutant IDH1 vaccine in newly diagnosed glioma. Comments on this clone: Its matching antigen is unknown.

In germline, CDR1 is MNHNY, CDR2 SVGAGI (reference sequence). Trimming stripped 0 bases from V and 0 bases from J, with 6 bases between. This CDR3 is 14 amino acids long. This table comes from immunoSEQ multiplex PCR, and its TCRdb copy is limited to in-frame clones, with some not included. The sample has 68,000 or so clones, roughly 84% seen once. Time point reported: week 35, safety follow-up. The vaccine gave 300 ug of a 20-mer mutant IDH1 peptide subcutaneously per dose. The sample here was PBMCs, taken from a glioma patient whose treatment included an IDH1 peptide vaccine. The TCR was taken from a man aged 18 to 29 with glioma. The rearrangement links TRBV6-6 to TRBJ2-7; D is uncertain. The CDR3 sequence is CASSYSPLSYEQYF. CDR3 DNA sequence: TGTGCCAGCAGTTACTCGCCCCTCTCCTACGAGCAGTACTTC.